The TCR beta chain under discussion was sequenced for a study of post-analysis software for immune sequencing data. Background on the study: Disease courses included relapsing-remitting, secondary progressive and progressive-relapsing multiple sclerosis.

Researchers reported that TCR beta cDNA libraries carried unique molecular identifiers. TCRdb itself ran the PCR reads through MiXCR, one entry per CDR3 protein. The data hold hundreds of thousands of distinct CDR3 sequences, with just under 30% observed a single time. Study outcomes and limitations: F measure clustering grouped samples strongly by preparation batch. Four or five TRBV segments (TRBV5-6, TRBV5-1 and TRBV20-1 among them) occurred more frequently in patients than in controls.

The CDR3 is 13 residues long. Trimming shortened V by 6 bases and J by 5 bases, and 14 bases separated the two germline ends. This clonotype was seen more than once but under ten times. Its antigen is unknown. V gene TRBV12-3 or TRBV12-4 combines with J gene TRBJ2-7; D is undetermined. Material for sequencing was blood. The sequence derives from a girl aged 10 to 17 with multiple sclerosis. CDR3 sequence: CASSRNGINEQYF. The CDR3 DNA follows: TGTGCCAGCAGCAGGAATGGTATAAACGAGCAGTACTTC.